This T cell receptor (beta chain) came from a study of shared clonotypes between healthy human individuals (dated by TCRdb to 2018 to 2020). Study-level background: Three men and a couple of women, aged 18 to 49 years, made up the cohort. The study deeply sequenced blood TCR repertoires of five healthy adults to estimate repertoire size and the extent of clonotype sharing between individuals. To increase sequencing depth and limit assay-specific biases, different laboratories used diverse techniques to prepare libraries and sequence TCR repertoires. Each donor's leukapheresis produced roughly between roughly 0.85 and 10 billion PBMCs. The paper as a whole reports these results and caveats: Pairwise subsampling led to the expectation that sequencing depth would affect the degree of clonotype sharing among donors. Sampling was limited to blood, and TCR repertoires in tissue likely differ from TCR repertoires in blood. Because the study included only a small number of donors, the genetic and exposure-history diversity represented was limited.

Using the deep immunoSEQ assay, TCR CDR3 regions were amplified from genomic DNA by multiplex PCR. Extracted genomic DNA from each cell subset was spread evenly across all wells of several immunoSEQ 96-well plates, with each plate serving as a replicate. Each replicate PCR for unsorted PBMC received 250 to 300 ng genomic DNA, equal to approximately 29,000 T cell genomes. Ten immunoSEQ deep assay plates were used to sequence unsorted PBMC genomic DNA. Purified libraries were measured with a Qubit 3.0 fluorometer, size-checked on a Bioanalyzer 2100, and measured again with the KAPA Library Quantification kit. Each immunoSEQ 96-well plate was sequenced on its own single-read 150-cycle Illumina NextSeq 550 flow cell. The authors' pipeline ran thus. Because the immunoSEQ output included only junctional sequences and no quality scores, the filtering could not be the same as the filtering used for full-length reads. Sequences were annotated with PyIR, a Python wrapper for IgBLAST v1.9, using IMGT germline references to assign V/J genes and CDR3. Reads were removed for weak V/J assignments (E-value above 1e-6), missing CDR3, stop codons, out-of-frame junctions, or ambiguous translated residues. V3J clonotypes were defined as sequences sharing the same inferred V gene, J gene, and CDR3 amino acid sequence. To compute the percentage overlap between repertoires, the number of shared unique clonotypes was divided by the size of the smaller repertoire. Richness of each repertoire was evaluated using RTK rarefaction, the Chao1 estimator, and Recon v2.1 estimates of unobserved clonotypes. The table was pulled from immuneACCESS by TCRdb, which kept in-frame rearrangements only. Such tables lose some clones; where checked, under half of the loss comes from unresolved V genes, and the rest has no known cause. Clone size and V and J calls were adopted from that table, with D and trimming inferred from the DNA. Within this sample are 500,000 to 650,000 clones, with around 77% of them counted one time only. The top ten constitute approximately 12% of the sample.

V and J lose 6 bases and 3 bases, and a span of 17 bases separates them. Counted from cysteine to phenylalanine, this CDR3 has 15 amino acids. Here the CDR3 DNA is all that survives: 45 bases in frame from base 1. The germline V gene specifies KGHSH as CDR1 and LQKENI as CDR2. Notes on this clone: Its antigen is unknown. Per-base quality was not reported, and no clone a single base away is much larger than it.

The donors were healthy, HIV-negative adults with no recently reported acute infections or vaccinations. Every donor was a Caucasian adult residing in Nashville, Tennessee, USA. In the unsorted samples, roughly 90 million PBMCs were counted, and genomic DNA was extracted using the QIAamp DNA Blood Mini kit. After blood collection by leukapheresis, PBMCs were isolated using Ficoll-Histopaque density gradient centrifugation and then cryopreserved in the vapor phase of liquid nitrogen. Sequenced: PBMCs. The chain employs TRBV18 and TRBJ1-2, with the D gene too uncertain to name. The source of this sequence is a woman aged 40 to 50 in good health. Some clones in this sample may be carry-over from other donors' samples. This receptor carries the CDR3 CASSLTDRIYYGYTF. The nucleotides are TGTGCCAGCTCCCTGACGGACCGAATCTACTATGGCTACACCTTC. Extended through the reference TRBV18 and TRBJ1-2 proteins, this CDR3 yields the full variable domain: NAGVMQNPRHLVRRRGQEARLRCSPMKGHSHVYWYRQLPEEGLKFMVYLQKENIIDESGMPKERFSAEFPKEGPSILRIQQVVRGDSAAYFCASSLTDRIYYGYTFGSGTRLTVV.